This T cell receptor (beta chain) was profiled in a study of blood T cell repertoires in COVID-19. In the study overall: COVID-19 samples, acute and convalescent, were from the United States, Italy and Spain. Sources were T cells, B-cell-depleted T cells, or PBMCs; the material itself was cDNA or gDNA.

How the authors handled the data: Amplification with reference gene primers provided the estimates of nucleated cell counts. TCRdb's table, derived via immunoSEQ multiplex PCR, lists solely in-frame clones and lacks some. That table supplies the V and J calls and clone size; D and trimming were determined from the DNA. Among about 120,000 clones listed, about 91% were seen once. The TCR comes from a man aged 50 to 60 with acute or convalescent COVID-19. The sequencing input was peripheral blood.

The CDR3 DNA reads as TGTGCCAGCAGCGGATGGTTTAGGGGGAACTATGGCTACACCTTC. It is translated as CASSGWFRGNYGYTF. The genes are TRBV11-2 and TRBJ1-2; possibly TRBD1 for D (6 bases). CDR1 is SGHAT and CDR2 is FQNNGV in the germline V gene. The V gene lost 5 bases and the J gene lost 2 bases, with 15 bases spanning the gap. The CDR3 sequence is 15 residues long. Supplemented by reference TRBV11-2 and TRBJ1-2, the full variable domain reads EAGVAQSPRYKIIEKRQSVAFWCNPISGHATLYWYQQILGQGPKLLIQFQNNGVVDDSQLPKDRFSAERLKGVDSTLKIQPAKLEDSAVYLCASSGWFRGNYGYTFGSGTRLTVV.